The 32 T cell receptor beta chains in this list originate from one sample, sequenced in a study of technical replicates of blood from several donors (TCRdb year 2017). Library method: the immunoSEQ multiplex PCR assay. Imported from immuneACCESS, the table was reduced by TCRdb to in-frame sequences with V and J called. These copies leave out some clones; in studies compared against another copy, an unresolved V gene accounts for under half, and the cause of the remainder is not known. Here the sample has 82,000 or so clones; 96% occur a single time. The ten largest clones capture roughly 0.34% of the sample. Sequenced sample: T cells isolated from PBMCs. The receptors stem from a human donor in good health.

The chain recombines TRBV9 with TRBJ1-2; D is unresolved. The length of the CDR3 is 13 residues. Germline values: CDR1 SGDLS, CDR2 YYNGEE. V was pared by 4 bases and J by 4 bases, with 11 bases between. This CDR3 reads CASSPNFPYGYTF. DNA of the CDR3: TGTGCCAGCAGCCCAAACTTTCCCTATGGCTACACCTTC.

The CDR3 DNA follows: TGTGCCACCAGCAGAGGGGAGAACAATGAGCAGTTCTTC. Amino acids: CATSRGENNEQFF. V and J are TRBV15 and TRBJ2-1, with D perhaps matching TRBD2 (5 bases). Trimming left V 1 base short and J 5 bases short, with 6 bases between. The germline V gene has CDR1 LNHNV and CDR2 YYDKDF (reference sequence). CDR3 length: 13 amino acids. Full variable domain (outside the CDR3, taken from reference TRBV15 and TRBJ2-1): DAMVIQNPRYQVTQFGKPVTLSCSQTLNHNVMYWYQQKSSQAPKLLFHYYDKDFNNEADTPDNFQSRRPNTSFCFLDIRSPGLGDTAMYLCATSRGENNEQFFGPGTRLTVL.

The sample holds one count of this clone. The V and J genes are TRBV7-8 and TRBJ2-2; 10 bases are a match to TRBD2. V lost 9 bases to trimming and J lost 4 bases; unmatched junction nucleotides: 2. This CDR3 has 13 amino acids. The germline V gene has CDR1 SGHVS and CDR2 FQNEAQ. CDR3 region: CASSGRTTGELFF. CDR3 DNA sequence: TGTGCCAGTAGCGGGAGGACCACCGGGGAGCTGTTTTTT.

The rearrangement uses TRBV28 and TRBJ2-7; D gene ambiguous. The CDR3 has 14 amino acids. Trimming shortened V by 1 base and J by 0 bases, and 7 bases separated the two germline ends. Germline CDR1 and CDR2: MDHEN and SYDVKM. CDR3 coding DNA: TGTGCCAGCAGTTTATTGGCGGACTCCTACGAGCAGTACTTC. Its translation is CASSLLADSYEQYF.

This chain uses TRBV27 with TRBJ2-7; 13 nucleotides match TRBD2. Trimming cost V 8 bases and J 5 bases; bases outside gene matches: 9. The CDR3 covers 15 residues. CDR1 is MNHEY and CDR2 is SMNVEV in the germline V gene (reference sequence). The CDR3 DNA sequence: TGTGCCAGCGCCCCGACTAGCGGGAGGTCTAACGAGCAGTACTTC. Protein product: CASAPTSGRSNEQYF.

CDR3 bases: TGTGCCAGCAGCTCAACCTACGAGCAGTACTTC. Residues: CASSSTYEQYF. V is TRBV13 and J is TRBJ2-7; D not certain. The V gene lost 4 bases and the J gene lost 2 bases, with 3 bases spanning the gap. Germline V CDR1 and CDR2: PRHDT, FYEKMQ (reference sequence). This CDR3 is 11 amino acids long.

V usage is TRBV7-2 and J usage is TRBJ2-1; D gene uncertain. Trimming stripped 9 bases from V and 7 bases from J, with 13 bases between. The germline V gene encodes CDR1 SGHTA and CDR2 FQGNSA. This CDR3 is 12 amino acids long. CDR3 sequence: CASDSGWNEQFF. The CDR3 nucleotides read TGTGCCAGTGACTCCGGGTGGAATGAGCAGTTCTTC.

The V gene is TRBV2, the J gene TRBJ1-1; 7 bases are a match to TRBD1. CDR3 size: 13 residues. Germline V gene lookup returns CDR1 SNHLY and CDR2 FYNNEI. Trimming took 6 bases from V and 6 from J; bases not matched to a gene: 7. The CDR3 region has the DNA TGTGCCAGCAGCGCGACAGGGACTTCTGAAGCTTTCTTT. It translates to CASSATGTSEAFF. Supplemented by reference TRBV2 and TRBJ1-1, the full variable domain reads EPEVTQTPSHQVTQMGQEVILRCVPISNHLYFYWYRQILGQKVEFLVSFYNNEISEKSEIFDDQFSVERPDGSNFTLKIRSTKLEDSAMYFCASSATGTSEAFFGQGTRLTVV.

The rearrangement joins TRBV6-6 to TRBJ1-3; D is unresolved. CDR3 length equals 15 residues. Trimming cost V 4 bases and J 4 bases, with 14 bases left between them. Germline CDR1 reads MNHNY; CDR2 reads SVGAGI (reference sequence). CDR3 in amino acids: CASSSSSQWGNTIYF. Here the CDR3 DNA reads TGTGCCAGCAGTTCTTCCTCCCAGTGGGGAAACACCATATATTTT.

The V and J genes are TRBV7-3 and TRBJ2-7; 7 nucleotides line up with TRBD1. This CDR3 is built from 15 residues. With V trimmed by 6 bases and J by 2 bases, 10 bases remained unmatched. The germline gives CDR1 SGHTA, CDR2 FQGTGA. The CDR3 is CASSPGTVVAYEQYF. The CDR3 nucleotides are TGTGCCAGCAGTCCCGGGACAGTCGTTGCCTACGAGCAGTACTTC.

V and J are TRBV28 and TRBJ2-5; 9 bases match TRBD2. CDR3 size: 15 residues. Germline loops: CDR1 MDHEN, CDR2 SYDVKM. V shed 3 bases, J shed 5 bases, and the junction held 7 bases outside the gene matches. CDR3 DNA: TGTGCCAGCAGTTTGCCTCTAGCGGGACGGGAGACCCAGTACTTC. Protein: CASSLPLAGRETQYF.

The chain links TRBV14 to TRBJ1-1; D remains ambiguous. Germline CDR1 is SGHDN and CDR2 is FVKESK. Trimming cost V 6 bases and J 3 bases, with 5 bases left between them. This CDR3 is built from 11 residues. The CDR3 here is CASSIYTEAFF. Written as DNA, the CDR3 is TGTGCCAGCAGTATTTACACTGAAGCTTTCTTT.

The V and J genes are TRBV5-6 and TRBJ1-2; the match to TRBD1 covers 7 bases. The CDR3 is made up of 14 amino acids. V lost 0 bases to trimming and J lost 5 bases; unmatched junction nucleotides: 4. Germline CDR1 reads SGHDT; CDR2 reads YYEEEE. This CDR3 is CASSLEQGIYGYTF. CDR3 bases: TGTGCCAGCAGCTTGGAACAGGGGATATATGGCTACACCTTC.

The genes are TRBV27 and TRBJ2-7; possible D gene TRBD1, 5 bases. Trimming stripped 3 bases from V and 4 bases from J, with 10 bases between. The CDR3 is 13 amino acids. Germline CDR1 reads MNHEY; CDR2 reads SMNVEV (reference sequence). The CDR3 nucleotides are TGTGCCAGCAGTTTCGCACAGGCTTACGAGCAGTACTTC. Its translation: CASSFAQAYEQYF.

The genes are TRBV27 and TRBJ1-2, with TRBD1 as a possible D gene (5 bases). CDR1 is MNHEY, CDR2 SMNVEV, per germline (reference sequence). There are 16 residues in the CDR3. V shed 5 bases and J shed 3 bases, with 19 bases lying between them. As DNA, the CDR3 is TGTGCCAGCAGTCCGAACTCCTTTCTGACAGACTATGGCTACACCTTC. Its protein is CASSPNSFLTDYGYTF.

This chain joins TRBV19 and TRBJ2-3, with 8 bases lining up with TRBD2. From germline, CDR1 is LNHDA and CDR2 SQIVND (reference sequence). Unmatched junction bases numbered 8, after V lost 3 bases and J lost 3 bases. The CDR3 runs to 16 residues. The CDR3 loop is CASSIGQRETTDTQYF. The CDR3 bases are TGTGCCAGTAGTATTGGCCAGCGGGAGACGACAGATACGCAGTATTTT.

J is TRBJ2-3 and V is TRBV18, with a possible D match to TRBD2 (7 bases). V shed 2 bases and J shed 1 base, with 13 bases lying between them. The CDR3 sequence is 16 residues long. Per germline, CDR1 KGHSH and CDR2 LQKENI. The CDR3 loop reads CASSPRRGGGTDTQYF. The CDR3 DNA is TGTGCCAGCTCACCAAGGAGAGGGGGGGGCACAGATACGCAGTATTTT.

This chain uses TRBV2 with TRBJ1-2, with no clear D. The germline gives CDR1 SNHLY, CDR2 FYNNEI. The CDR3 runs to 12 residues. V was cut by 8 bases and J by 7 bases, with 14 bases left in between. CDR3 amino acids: CASYSFASGYTF. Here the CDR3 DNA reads TGTGCCAGCTACAGTTTCGCGAGTGGCTACACCTTC. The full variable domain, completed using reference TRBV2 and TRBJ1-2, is EPEVTQTPSHQVTQMGQEVILRCVPISNHLYFYWYRQILGQKVEFLVSFYNNEISEKSEIFDDQFSVERPDGSNFTLKIRSTKLEDSAMYFCASYSFASGYTFGSGTRLTVV.

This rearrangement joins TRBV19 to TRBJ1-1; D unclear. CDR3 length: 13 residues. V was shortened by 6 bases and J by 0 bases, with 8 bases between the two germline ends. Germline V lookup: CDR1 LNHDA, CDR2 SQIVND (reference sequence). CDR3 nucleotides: TGTGCCAGTAGCACCACAGTGAACACTGAAGCTTTCTTT. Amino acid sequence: CASSTTVNTEAFF. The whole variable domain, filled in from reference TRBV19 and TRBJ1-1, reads DGGITQSPKYLFRKEGQNVTLSCEQNLNHDAMYWYRQDPGQGLRLIYYSQIVNDFQKGDIAEGYSVSREKKESFPLTVTSAQKNPTAFYLCASSTTVNTEAFFGQGTRLTVV.

Here the CDR3 reads CASSSGGLAGRSYEQYF. CDR3 sequence (DNA): TGTGCCAGCAGCTCGGGAGGACTAGCGGGAAGGTCCTACGAGCAGTACTTC. The chain has TRBV11-1 and TRBJ2-7; 12 bases align to TRBD2. Germline trimming cut 4 bases from V and 1 base from J; bases unmatched to any gene: 8. The CDR3 extends over 17 amino acids. Germline V gene sequence: CDR1 SGHAT, CDR2 FQDESV (reference sequence).

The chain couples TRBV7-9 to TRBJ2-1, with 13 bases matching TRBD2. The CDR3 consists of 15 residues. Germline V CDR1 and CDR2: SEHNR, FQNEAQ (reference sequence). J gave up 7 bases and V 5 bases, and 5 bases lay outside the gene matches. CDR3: CASSPTSGRVNEQFF. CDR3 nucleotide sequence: TGTGCCAGCAGCCCCACTAGCGGGAGGGTAAATGAGCAGTTCTTC.

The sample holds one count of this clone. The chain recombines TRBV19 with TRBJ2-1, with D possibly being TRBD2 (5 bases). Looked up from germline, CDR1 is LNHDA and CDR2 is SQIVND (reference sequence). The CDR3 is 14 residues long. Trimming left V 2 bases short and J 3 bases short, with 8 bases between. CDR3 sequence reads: CASSIREHYNEQFF. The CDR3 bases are TGTGCCAGTAGTATAAGGGAGCACTACAATGAGCAGTTCTTC.

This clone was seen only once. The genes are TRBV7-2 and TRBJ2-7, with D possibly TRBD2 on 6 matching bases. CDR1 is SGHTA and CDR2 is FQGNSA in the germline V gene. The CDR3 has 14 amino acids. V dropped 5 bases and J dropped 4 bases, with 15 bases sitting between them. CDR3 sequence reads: CASSPVRGYYEQYF. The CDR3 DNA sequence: TGTGCCAGCAGCCCAGTGCGGGGATATTACGAGCAGTACTTC. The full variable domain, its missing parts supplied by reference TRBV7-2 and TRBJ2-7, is GAGVSQSPSNKVTEKGKDVELRCDPISGHTALYWYRQSLGQGLEFLIYFQGNSAPDKSGLPSDRFSAERTGGSVSTLTIQRTQQEDSAVYLCASSPVRGYYEQYFGPGTRLTVT.

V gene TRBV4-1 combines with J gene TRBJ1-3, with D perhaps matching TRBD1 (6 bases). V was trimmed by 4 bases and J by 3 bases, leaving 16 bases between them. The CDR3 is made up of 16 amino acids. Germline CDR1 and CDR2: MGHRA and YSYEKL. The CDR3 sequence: CASSRNREENGNTIYF. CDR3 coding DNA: TGCGCCAGCAGCCGCAACAGGGAAGAAAATGGAAACACCATATATTTT.

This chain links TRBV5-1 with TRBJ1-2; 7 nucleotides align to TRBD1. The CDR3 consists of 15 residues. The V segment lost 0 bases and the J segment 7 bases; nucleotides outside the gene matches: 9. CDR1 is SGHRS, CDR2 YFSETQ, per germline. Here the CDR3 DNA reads TGCGCCAGCAGCTTGGACAGGGGCGTAGAGTTTGGCTACACCTTC. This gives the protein CASSLDRGVEFGYTF.

The CDR3 DNA is TGTGCCAGCAGCTTAACCGGGACAGGGTTGAATGAGCAGTTCTTC. The encoded protein is CASSLTGTGLNEQFF. The rearrangement links TRBV11-2 to TRBJ2-1, with TRBD1 matching over 9 bases. The CDR3 totals 15 residues. Germline V gene sequence: CDR1 SGHAT, CDR2 FQNNGV. Germline trimming cut 2 bases from V and 7 bases from J; bases unmatched to any gene: 6.

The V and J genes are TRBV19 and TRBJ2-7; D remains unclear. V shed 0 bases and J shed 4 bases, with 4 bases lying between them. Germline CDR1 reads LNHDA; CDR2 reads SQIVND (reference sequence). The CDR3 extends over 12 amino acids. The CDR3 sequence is CASSIDPYEQYF. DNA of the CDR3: TGTGCCAGTAGTATAGACCCTTACGAGCAGTACTTC.

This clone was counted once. Here the CDR3 DNA reads TGTGCCAGCAAAACAGGGTTTGGCTCTGGGGCCAACGTCCTGACTTTC. It yields the protein CASKTGFGSGANVLTF. The rearrangement uses TRBV28 and TRBJ2-6; D is possibly TRBD1 (6 bases). The germline V and J ends were trimmed by 7 bases and 0 bases, with 13 bases remaining between them. Germline CDR1 is MDHEN and CDR2 is SYDVKM. The CDR3 totals 16 residues. The variable domain in full, completed from reference TRBV28 and TRBJ2-6, reads DVKVTQSSRYLVKRTGEKVFLECVQDMDHENMFWYRQDPGLGLRLIYFSYDVKMKEKGDIPEGYSVSREKKERFSLILESASTNQTSMYLCASKTGFGSGANVLTFGAGSRLTVL.

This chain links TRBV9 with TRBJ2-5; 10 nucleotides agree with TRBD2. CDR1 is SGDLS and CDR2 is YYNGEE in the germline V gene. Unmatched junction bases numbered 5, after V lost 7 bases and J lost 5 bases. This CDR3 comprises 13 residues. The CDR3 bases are TGTGCCAGCGCAGGGGGACTAGCGGAGACCCAGTACTTC. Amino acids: CASAGGLAETQYF. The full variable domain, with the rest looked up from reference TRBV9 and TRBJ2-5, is DSGVTQTPKHLITATGQRVTLRCSPRSGDLSVYWYQQSLDQGLQFLIQYYNGEERAKGNILERFSAQQFPDLHSELNLSSLELGDSALYFCASAGGLAETQYFGPGTRLLVL.

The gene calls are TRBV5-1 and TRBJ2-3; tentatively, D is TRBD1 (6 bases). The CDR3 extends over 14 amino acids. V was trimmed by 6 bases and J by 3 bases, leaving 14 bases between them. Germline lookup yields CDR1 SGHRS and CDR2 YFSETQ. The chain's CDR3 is CASTGRGRTDTQYF. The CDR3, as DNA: TGCGCCAGCACGGGCAGGGGACGGACAGATACGCAGTATTTT.

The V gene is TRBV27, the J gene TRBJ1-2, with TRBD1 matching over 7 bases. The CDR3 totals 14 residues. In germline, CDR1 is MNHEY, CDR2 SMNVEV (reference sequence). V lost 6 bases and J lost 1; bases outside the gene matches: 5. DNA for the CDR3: TGTGCCAGCAGCCTCGGGGACAGTAACTATGGCTACACCTTC. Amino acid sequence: CASSLGDSNYGYTF.

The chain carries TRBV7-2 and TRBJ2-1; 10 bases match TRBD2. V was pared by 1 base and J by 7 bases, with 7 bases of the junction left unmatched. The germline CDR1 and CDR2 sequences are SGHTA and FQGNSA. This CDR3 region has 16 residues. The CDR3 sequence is CASSLDRTSGRNEQFF. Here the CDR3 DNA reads TGTGCCAGCAGCTTAGATCGGACTAGCGGAAGAAATGAGCAGTTCTTC.